Below are 27 T cell receptor beta chains sequenced from a single sample in a study of cytomegalovirus exposure and HLA in healthy donors. A multiplex PCR was run with 60 Vbeta primers and 13 Jbeta primers. Clones were sequenced by immunoSEQ multiplex PCR, and TCRdb holds only the in-frame ones, with some missing. The sample shows 110,000 or so clones, roughly four fifths of them seen only once. Sequencing input: PBMCs. The receptor set was obtained from a woman between 18 and 29 years old in good health and CMV-seronegative.

CDR3 nucleotide sequence: TGTGCCAGCAGCCTAACAGGGATGGCTGAAGCTTTCTTT. Translation: CASSLTGMAEAFF. The rearrangement joins TRBV5-4 to TRBJ1-1; perhaps TRBD1 as D (6 bases). V gave up 4 bases and J gave up 6 bases, with 13 bases separating them. The germline CDR1 and CDR2 sequences are SGHNT and YYREEE (reference sequence). This CDR3 comprises 13 residues.

V and J are TRBV10-3 and TRBJ1-1; D is undetermined. CDR3 size: 11 residues. Trimming removed 3 bases from V and 7 bases from J, with 6 bases in between. Germline loops: CDR1 ENHRY, CDR2 SYGVKD. The CDR3 loop reads CAISDAGEAFF. In nucleotides, the CDR3 is TGTGCCATCAGTGACGCCGGTGAAGCTTTCTTT.

The chain uses TRBV11-3 and TRBJ2-3, with 11 bases that match TRBD2. V lost 1 base and J lost 4; bases outside the gene matches: 4. The CDR3 totals 16 residues. In germline, CDR1 is SGHNT, CDR2 YENEEA. CDR3 nucleotide sequence: TGTGCCAGCAGCTTAGCTAGCGGGAGGTCCCCAGATACGCAGTATTTT. Amino acids: CASSLASGRSPDTQYF.

The count of this clone is one. The chain has TRBV4-1 and TRBJ2-1; D remains ambiguous. Trimming stripped 0 bases from V and 6 bases from J, with 12 bases between. Germline-derived CDR1 and CDR2 are MGHRA and YSYEKL. CDR3 size: 15 residues. The CDR3: CASSQDWLVVNEQFF. CDR3 DNA sequence: TGCGCCAGCAGCCAAGATTGGCTAGTAGTCAATGAGCAGTTCTTC.

The CDR3 DNA sequence: TGTGCCAGCAGCTTAGCCTATGGCGAGCAGTACTTC. Translated: CASSLAYGEQYF. The chain combines TRBV7-2 with TRBJ2-7; D is unresolved. Looked up from germline, CDR1 is SGHTA and CDR2 is FQGNSA. The CDR3 has 12 amino acids. Between the trimmed V and J ends, which lost 0 bases and 6 bases, there was a span of 6 bases.

The chain joins TRBV7-2 to TRBJ2-7; 9 bases line up with TRBD1. The CDR3 is 15 residues long. With V trimmed by 2 bases and J by 2 bases, 4 bases remained unmatched. Germline CDR1 SGHTA, CDR2 FQGNSA. CDR3 nucleotides: TGTGCCAGCAGCTTACGACAGGGGGGGCCCTACGAGCAGTACTTC. It codes for CASSLRQGGPYEQYF.

The chain combines TRBV9 with TRBJ2-1; 10 nucleotides line up with TRBD2. This CDR3 spans 16 amino acids. The germline V gene has CDR1 SGDLS and CDR2 YYNGEE. V lost 0 bases, J lost 5 bases, and 5 bases stayed unmatched. In nucleotides, the CDR3 is TGTGCCAGCAGCGTAGGACTAGCGGGTTCCCACAATGAGCAGTTCTTC. It encodes CASSVGLAGSHNEQFF. The whole variable domain, filled in from reference TRBV9 and TRBJ2-1, reads DSGVTQTPKHLITATGQRVTLRCSPRSGDLSVYWYQQSLDQGLQFLIQYYNGEERAKGNILERFSAQQFPDLHSELNLSSLELGDSALYFCASSVGLAGSHNEQFFGPGTRLTVL.

The V gene is TRBV6-1, the J gene TRBJ1-4; possibly TRBD1 for D (5 bases). The CDR3 covers 14 residues. Trimming removed 6 bases from V and 6 bases from J, with 14 bases in between. Germline CDR1 is MNHNS and CDR2 is SASEGT. In DNA form, the CDR3 reads TGTGCCAGCAGAGAAAAACGACAGTATGAAAAACTGTTTTTT. Translated, it gives CASREKRQYEKLFF.

The chain is built from TRBV5-6 and TRBJ2-7, with 7 bases fitting TRBD2. Germline loops: CDR1 SGHDT, CDR2 YYEEEE. The CDR3 spans 16 residues. Trimming cost V 4 bases and J 0 bases; bases outside gene matches: 10. CDR3 in amino acids: CASSMLPGLLSYEQYV. The CDR3 coding sequence is TGTGCCAGCAGCATGTTACCGGGACTACTCTCCTACGAGCAGTACGTC.

This chain connects TRBV7-8 to TRBJ1-4; TRBD1 is a possible D gene (6 bases). V was trimmed by 5 bases and J by 5 bases, leaving 12 bases between them. Germline loops: CDR1 SGHVS, CDR2 FQNEAQ. The CDR3 extends over 14 amino acids. Here the CDR3 reads CASSPTGTNEKLFF. CDR3 DNA sequence: TGTGCCAGCAGCCCGACAGGTACCAATGAAAAACTGTTTTTT.

This chain joins TRBV6-5 and TRBJ1-3, with 7 bases lining up with TRBD1. After removal of 8 bases from V and 4 bases from J, the junction contained 5 bases not matched to a gene. Germline CDR1 MNHEY, CDR2 SVGAGI. The CDR3 loop spans 13 amino acids. Written as DNA, the CDR3 is TGTGCCAGCCGGGGACAGCTGGGAAACACCATATATTTT. Translation: CASRGQLGNTIYF.

This sequence joins TRBV11-2 and TRBJ2-7; 7 positions agree with TRBD2. CDR3 length: 17 amino acids. Losses at the gene ends were 5 bases for V and 1 base for J; bases not matched to a gene: 14. Germline-derived CDR1 and CDR2 are SGHAT and FQNNGV. CDR3 DNA: TGTGCCAGCAGCAAAAGCACGTCCAGCGGGATATCCTACGAGCAGTACTTC. Amino acids: CASSKSTSSGISYEQYF.

V usage is TRBV5-5 and J usage is TRBJ2-1; 8 bases align to TRBD1. Germline V gene data show CDR1 as SGHKS and CDR2 as YYEKEE (reference sequence). The trim removed 0 bases at V and 1 base at J, leaving 0 bases unmatched. The CDR3 sequence is 15 residues long. CDR3 sequence reads: CASSLDRGSYNEQFF. The CDR3 DNA follows: TGTGCCAGCAGCTTGGACAGGGGGTCCTACAATGAGCAGTTCTTC.

The genes are TRBV7-2 and TRBJ2-7, with D tentatively TRBD2 (5 bases). Germline CDR1 SGHTA, CDR2 FQGNSA. Between the trimmed V and J ends, which lost 3 bases and 2 bases, there was a span of 14 bases. This CDR3 spans 15 amino acids. The DNA of the CDR3 is TGTGCCAGCAGCTTCGGACTCCTATCAACCTACGAGCAGTACTTC. Translation gives CASSFGLLSTYEQYF.

The chain has TRBV6-5 and TRBJ2-7; D not resolved. CDR3 length: 13 residues. The V gene lost 7 bases and the J gene lost 3 bases, with 13 bases spanning the gap. Germline V lookup: CDR1 MNHEY, CDR2 SVGAGI. The DNA for the CDR3 is TGTGCCAGCAACCCGCAGAGCTACTACGAGCAGTACGTC. Its protein product is CASNPQSYYEQYV.

The V and J genes are TRBV6-1 and TRBJ2-7; D is perhaps TRBD1 (5 bases). Trimming removed 6 bases at V and 1 base at J, with 10 bases between. This CDR3 region has 13 residues. Germline lookup yields CDR1 MNHNS and CDR2 SASEGT. The CDR3 DNA is TGTGCCAGCAGCGTCAGGGAATCCTACGAGCAGTACGTC. Protein sequence: CASSVRESYEQYV.

The rearrangement joins TRBV13 to TRBJ2-7, with 7 nucleotides matching TRBD2. V lost 4 bases and J lost 7; bases outside the gene matches: 7. This CDR3 is 13 amino acids long. Germline CDR1 reads PRHDT; CDR2 reads FYEKMQ (reference sequence). The CDR3 DNA reads as TGTGCCAGCAGCTCGCCGGCGGGAGTTGAGCAGTACTTC. It encodes CASSSPAGVEQYF.

CDR3: CASSEKGRNEQFF. The DNA for the CDR3 is TGCGCCAGCAGTGAGAAGGGGAGGAATGAGCAGTTCTTC. The chain has TRBV10-1 and TRBJ2-1; D possibly corresponds to TRBD2 (6 bases). This CDR3 contains 13 residues. The germline V and J ends were trimmed by 2 bases and 7 bases, with 9 bases remaining between them. The germline V gene has CDR1 WNHNN and CDR2 SYGVQD (reference sequence).

In this sample, this clone turned up once. The rearrangement uses TRBV4-1 and TRBJ2-1; 7 bases align to TRBD1. Germline trimming cut 8 bases from V and 8 bases from J; bases unmatched to any gene: 6. The CDR3 spans 12 residues. Germline assignment: CDR1 MGHRA and CDR2 YSYEKL. This CDR3 is CASGDRAHEQFF. The DNA of the CDR3 is TGCGCCAGCGGTGACAGGGCCCATGAGCAGTTCTTC.

The chain recombines TRBV9 with TRBJ2-3; 7 nucleotides match TRBD1. The CDR3 extends over 16 amino acids. V shed 3 bases, J shed 0 bases, and the junction held 7 bases outside the gene matches. The germline V gene has CDR1 SGDLS and CDR2 YYNGEE. In nucleotides, the CDR3 is TGTGCCAGCAGCGCAGCAGGACAGGTCAGCACAGATACGCAGTATTTT. It specifies CASSAAGQVSTDTQYF. Based on the CDR3 plus reference TRBV9 and TRBJ2-3, the full variable domain is DSGVTQTPKHLITATGQRVTLRCSPRSGDLSVYWYQQSLDQGLQFLIQYYNGEERAKGNILERFSAQQFPDLHSELNLSSLELGDSALYFCASSAAGQVSTDTQYFGPGTRLTVL.

This clone was counted at least ten times. The J gene is TRBJ2-1, the V gene TRBV4-3; a weak D match, TRBD2 (6 bases). Between the trimmed V and J ends, which lost 0 bases and 0 bases, there was a span of 9 bases. The CDR3 has 16 residues. Per germline, CDR1 LGHNA and CDR2 YSLEER. The CDR3 here is CASSQDLGGSYNEQFF. CDR3 in DNA: TGCGCCAGCAGCCAAGATCTGGGGGGCTCCTACAATGAGCAGTTCTTC.

This chain joins TRBV4-1 and TRBJ1-4; 7 bases are a match to TRBD1. The CDR3 is made up of 17 amino acids. The V segment lost 1 base and the J segment 6 bases; nucleotides outside the gene matches: 11. Germline V gives CDR1 MGHRA, CDR2 YSYEKL. The DNA for the CDR3 is TGCGCCAGCAGCCAAGCTGGGATGGGCCAGGGGGATGAAAAACTGTTTTTT. Amino acid sequence: CASSQAGMGQGDEKLFF.

The chain links TRBV7-6 to TRBJ2-3; TRBD2 aligns across 8 bases. The CDR3 has 15 residues. Germline CDR1 and CDR2: SGHVS and FNYEAQ. The trim removed 5 bases at V and 2 bases at J, leaving 6 bases unmatched. CDR3 loop: CASSPLAGITDTQYF. CDR3 nucleotides: TGTGCCAGCAGCCCTTTAGCGGGGATCACAGATACGCAGTATTTT.

This clone was recorded once. J is TRBJ2-5 and V is TRBV6-5; D is perhaps TRBD2 (5 bases). Deletions cut 4 bases from V and 2 bases from J, with 14 bases between. Germline CDR1 and CDR2: MNHEY and SVGAGI. The CDR3 has 15 amino acids. The CDR3 sequence is CASSSLLESQETQYF. DNA of the CDR3: TGTGCCAGCAGTTCCTTACTAGAGTCGCAAGAGACCCAGTACTTC.

This clone has just one count. The rearrangement uses TRBV6-1 and TRBJ1-1; TRBD1 matches 7 bases. V shed 2 bases, J shed 4 bases, and the junction held 4 bases outside the gene matches. Germline CDR1 MNHNS, CDR2 SASEGT. The CDR3 extends over 14 amino acids. The CDR3 region is CASSEQGGVTEAFF. CDR3 DNA sequence: TGTGCCAGCAGTGAACAGGGGGGAGTCACTGAAGCTTTCTTT.

The chain is built from TRBV28 and TRBJ1-5, with D maybe TRBD1 (6 bases). This CDR3 region has 13 residues. The V gene's germline CDR1 is MDHEN and CDR2 SYDVKM. V was clipped by 5 bases and J by 11 bases, with 16 bases between them. CDR3 protein: CASSGQTPVSQHF. DNA for the CDR3: TGTGCCAGCAGTGGACAGACTCCCGTGTCCCAGCATTTT.

The chain recombines TRBV19 with TRBJ1-5; 9 nucleotides line up with TRBD1. The CDR3 contains 17 residues. V shed 5 bases, J shed 1 base, and the junction held 9 bases outside the gene matches. Per the germline V gene, CDR1 is LNHDA and CDR2 is SQIVND (reference sequence). In DNA form, the CDR3 reads TGTGCCAGTAGTTCCCGGACAGGGGCTGGCAGCAATCAGCCCCAGCATTTT. Amino acids: CASSSRTGAGSNQPQHF.